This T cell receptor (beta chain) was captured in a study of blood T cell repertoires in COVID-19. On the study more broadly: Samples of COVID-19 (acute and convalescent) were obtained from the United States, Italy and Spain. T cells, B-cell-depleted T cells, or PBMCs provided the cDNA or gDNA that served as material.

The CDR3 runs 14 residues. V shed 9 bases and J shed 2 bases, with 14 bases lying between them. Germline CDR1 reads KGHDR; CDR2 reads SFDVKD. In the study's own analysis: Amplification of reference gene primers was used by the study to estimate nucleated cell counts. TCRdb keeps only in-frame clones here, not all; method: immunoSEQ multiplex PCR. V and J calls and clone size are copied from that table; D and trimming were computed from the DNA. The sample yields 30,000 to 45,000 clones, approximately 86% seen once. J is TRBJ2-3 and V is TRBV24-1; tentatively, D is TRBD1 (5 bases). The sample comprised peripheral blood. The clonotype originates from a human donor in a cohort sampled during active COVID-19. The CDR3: CATDSGLSTDTQYF. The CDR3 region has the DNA TGTGCCACCGATTCAGGGTTATCCACAGATACGCAGTATTTT.